Listed below are T cell receptor beta chains from one sample, sequenced in a study of cytomegalovirus exposure and HLA in healthy donors. The data were produced by immunoSEQ multiplex PCR, yet TCRdb's version contains in-frame clones alone and is incomplete. Among under 300,000 clones listed, around 85% were seen once. Material: PBMCs. These receptors were taken from a woman under 30 in good health and CMV-seronegative. The CDR3 runs from the conserved cysteine through the conserved F or W.

v_call cdr3_aa
TRBV29-1 CSGQQVENTEAFF
TRBV2 CASSPYGQGIEDTQYF
TRBV18 CASSHSGGTSTDTQYF
TRBV9 CASSVVSAGGNTGELFF
TRBV7-6 CASSQRTSGSTDTQYF
TRBV6-6 CASTLIPVIGANVLTF
TRBV20-1 CSAPSGDEQYF
TRBV29-1 CSVDPSRAEAFF
TRBV19 CASTDSPRKDEQFF
TRBV6-1 CASSSGSQKGSPLHF
TRBV6-5 CASSYSLEVTQYF
TRBV29-1 CSARDSGNTIYF
TRBV7-2 CASSLAGTFSGNTIYF
TRBV5-5 CASSLGQSVF
TRBV11-2 CASSLSGQLTNYGYTF
TRBV6-1 CASSASRGNQPQHF
TRBV6-4 CASSLLAGGPYGSSYNEQFF
TRBV27 CASKFVRGNTEAFF
TRBV2 CASSEALRWRNPYEQYF
TRBV9 CASSVATGGMTKNIQYF
TRBV6-1 CASSLQGARAFF
TRBV4-3 CASSQDLTETYEQYF
TRBV4-1 CASSQEHRETAGYTF
TRBV11-2 CASSADRGNSPLHF
TRBV10-1 CASSAQENSPLHF
TRBV11-3 CASSFGTHQPQHF
TRBV30 CAWSGLGTTYNEQFF
TRBV30 CAGQDKYQETQYF
TRBV21-1 CASSLRGPLSYEQYF